The clone carrying this T cell receptor beta chain turned up a few times. This record belongs to a study of blood T cell repertoires in COVID-19. Study-wide background: Acute-phase and convalescent COVID-19 samples originated in the United States, Italy and Spain.

The germline V gene encodes CDR1 KGHSH and CDR2 LQKENI. The CDR3 extends over 14 amino acids. V shed 1 base and J 1 base; nucleotides not matched to a gene: 0. Methods used by the authors: Amplification of reference gene primers was used by the study to estimate nucleated cell counts. TCRdb's copy holds only in-frame clones and misses some; the assay was immunoSEQ multiplex PCR. That table gives V, J and clone size, and the DNA gave D and trimming. The sample includes some 100,000 clones, over 65% of them seen just once. The sequencing input was peripheral blood. The sequence derives from a man in his 70s with COVID-19, enrolled during active disease. V is TRBV18 and J is TRBJ1-1; 7 nucleotides match TRBD1. The CDR3 sequence is CASSPRDRNTEAFF. CDR3 bases: TGTGCCAGCTCACCACGGGACAGGAACACTGAAGCTTTCTTT.